These 21 T cell receptor beta chains came from one sample sequenced in a study of T cells expressing NK-cell markers. Each CDR3 protein gets one entry in TCRdb, which reprocessed the 5' RACE reads and gives no DNA. Its clone listing holds 400,000 or so distinct CDR3 sequences. The sequencing sample was made of blood T cells: a sorted CD56 or NKG2C T cell subset, CD4+ or CD8+ T cells, or bulk PBMC T cells (not recorded which). These receptors were obtained from a woman between 45 and 65 years old in good health.

CDR3 loop: CASITPGQGNTGELFF. The rearrangement uses TRBV12-3 or TRBV12-4 and TRBJ2-2; with no DNA, the TCRdb D assignment of TRBD1 cannot be verified. There are 16 residues in the CDR3.

The chain joins TRBV5-1 to TRBJ2-1; without DNA, the TCRdb call of TRBD2 cannot be checked. The CDR3 consists of 18 residues. Germline CDR1 and CDR2: SGHRS and YFSETQ. The chain's CDR3 is CASSPRTSGSPSYNEQFF.

The chain employs TRBV12-3 or TRBV12-4 and TRBJ2-4; TCRdb's D call, TRBD2, is unchecked because there is no DNA. The CDR3 sequence is 15 residues long. The CDR3 loop is CASRSTSDAKNIQYF.

V usage is TRBV12-3 or TRBV12-4 and J usage is TRBJ2-4; TCRdb names TRBD2, which stays unverified in the absence of DNA. The CDR3 totals 13 residues. This CDR3 is CASSGTSGNIQYF.

The chain links TRBV6-5 to TRBJ2-1; TCRdb names TRBD2, which stays unverified in the absence of DNA. Per the germline V gene, CDR1 is MNHEY and CDR2 is SVGAGI. The CDR3 is made up of 15 amino acids. CDR3 residues: CASSTGTSSSNEQFF.

This chain uses TRBV12-3 or TRBV12-4 with TRBJ1-5; the D gene TCRdb calls, TRBD1, cannot be checked with no DNA. The CDR3 is 14 amino acids. The CDR3 here is CASSLTSQGQPQHF.

This chain links TRBV12-3 or TRBV12-4 with TRBJ2-3; the TRBD1 assignment by TCRdb is unverifiable without DNA. The CDR3 consists of 12 residues. The chain's CDR3 is CASSPDRATQYF.

The V and J genes are TRBV29-1 and TRBJ1-1; TCRdb returns TRBD1, unconfirmable since there is no DNA. Germline CDR1 SQVTM, CDR2 ANQGSEA. The CDR3 is 13 amino acids. Here the CDR3 reads CSVFGGKNTEAFF.

This chain joins TRBV5-5 and TRBJ1-2; the D call from TCRdb, TRBD1, cannot be confirmed without DNA. The CDR3 spans 13 residues. Germline lookup yields CDR1 SGHKS and CDR2 YYEKEE (reference sequence). CDR3 sequence reads: CASSLEGVRGYTF. The whole variable domain, filled in from reference TRBV5-5 and TRBJ1-2, reads DAGVTQSPTHLIKTRGQQVTLRCSPISGHKSVSWYQQVLGQGPQFIFQYYEKEERGRGNFPDRFSARQFPNYSSELNVNALLLGDSALYLCASSLEGVRGYTFGSGTRLTVV.

This chain joins TRBV10-2 and TRBJ1-5; TCRdb selects TRBD1, and the lack of DNA leaves this call unchecked. The CDR3 loop spans 15 amino acids. CDR1 and CDR2 from the germline V gene are WSHSY and SAAADI. The CDR3 loop is CASNPGVSSGQPQHF.

The V call is TRBV5-5, the J call TRBJ2-4; TCRdb's D call of TRBD1 is untestable without DNA. The CDR3 runs to 16 residues. Looked up from germline, CDR1 is SGHKS and CDR2 is YYEKEE (reference sequence). This CDR3 reads CASSSGTPSPKNIQYF.

J is TRBJ2-1 and V is TRBV6-5; the D call from TCRdb, TRBD1, cannot be confirmed without DNA. From germline, CDR1 is MNHEY and CDR2 SVGAGI. The length of the CDR3 is 14 residues. This CDR3 reads CASRQGITHNEQFF.

The gene calls are TRBV30 and TRBJ2-1; TCRdb's D call, TRBD1, is unchecked because there is no DNA. The CDR3 totals 13 residues. Germline lookup yields CDR1 GTSNPN and CDR2 SVGIG (reference sequence). CDR3 region: CAWNRGGGYEQFF.

The chain links TRBV6-5 to TRBJ2-7; TCRdb names TRBD1, which stays unverified in the absence of DNA. Germline assignment: CDR1 MNHEY and CDR2 SVGAGI. The CDR3 length is 14 residues. The CDR3 sequence: CASSRRGQSYEQYF.

The genes are TRBV5-1 and TRBJ2-7; the D call of TRBD1 rests on TCRdb alone, since no DNA is present to check it. This CDR3 has 16 amino acids. The germline CDR1 and CDR2 sequences are SGHRS and YFSETQ. The CDR3 is CASSLTRDRNVFEQYF.

The chain links TRBV4-1 to TRBJ1-5. CDR1 and CDR2 from the germline V gene are MGHRA and YSYEKL. This CDR3 region has 20 residues. The CDR3 region is CASSQDGLRDGPRSNQPQHF.

The V gene is TRBV10-3, the J gene TRBJ2-7; TCRdb outputs TRBD2, but without DNA this stays unchecked. The CDR3 contains 15 residues. The V gene's germline CDR1 is ENHRY and CDR2 SYGVKD. Here the CDR3 reads CAISGGTSGTYEQYF.

CDR3 amino acids: CASSYSGVFSFSTGELFF. This rearrangement joins TRBV12-3 or TRBV12-4 to TRBJ2-2; with no DNA, the TCRdb D assignment of TRBD2 cannot be verified. The CDR3 covers 18 residues.

The rearrangement uses TRBV7-8 and TRBJ1-5. The CDR3 runs 13 residues. Germline V lookup: CDR1 SGHVS, CDR2 FQNEAQ. CDR3 region: CASSLAGIQPQHF.

The J gene is TRBJ2-1, the V gene TRBV27; TCRdb's D gene call, TRBD1, goes unchecked for lack of DNA. Germline values: CDR1 MNHEY, CDR2 SMNVEV (reference sequence). The CDR3 is 17 amino acids. The CDR3 here is CASSLSKGRLNYNEQFF.

This rearrangement joins TRBV7-2 to TRBJ2-1; TCRdb's D gene call, TRBD1, goes unchecked for lack of DNA. The CDR3 is 16 amino acids. Per the germline V gene, CDR1 is SGHTA and CDR2 is FQGNSA. CDR3 in amino acids: CASSLPVTGENNEQFF.